This is a list of T cell receptor beta chains from one sample in a study of cytomegalovirus exposure and HLA in healthy donors. Some clones are missing from TCRdb's copy, which holds only in-frame ones; the method was immunoSEQ multiplex PCR. The sample has about 110,000 clones, around 73% seen once; the top ten hold roughly 8%. The specimen was PBMCs. These receptor sequences come from a man aged 35 to 55 in good health and CMV-seronegative. Both conserved end residues are part of each CDR3. D genes are given only for firm matches. A clone size is listed for some rows: how often the clone was seen (once, few, many), or a class if it is expanded.

CDR3nt	CDR3aa	abundance	d_gene	v_gene	j_gene
TGTGCCAGTAGTCCGAGGACAGGGCCCCAAGAGACCCAGTACTTC	CASSPRTGPQETQYF	once	TRBD1	TRBV19	TRBJ2-5
TGTGCCAGCAGCTCCTCAGCGGGGGAGCCAGATACGCAGTATTTT	CASSSSAGEPDTQYF	NA	TRBD2	TRBV13	TRBJ2-3
TGCGCCAGCAGCTTGTCAGAGGGCCACGAGCAGTACTTC	CASSLSEGHEQYF	once	NA	TRBV5-1	TRBJ2-7
TGTGCCAGCAGCTCACAGGTGGGTCAGCCCCAGCATTTT	CASSSQVGQPQHF	NA	NA	TRBV7-2	TRBJ1-5
TGTGCCAGCAGCCAAGGAGTAGGGGGTCGAGCCTACAATGAGCAGTTCTTC	CASSQGVGGRAYNEQFF	NA	NA	TRBV7-6	TRBJ2-1
TGCAGCGTTGTTCTAGCGGGGGGGCCCGATACGCAGTATTTT	CSVVLAGGPDTQYF	many	TRBD2	TRBV29-1	TRBJ2-3
TGCGCCAGCAGCTTGGGAATACAGGGGGCCTTCTACGAGCAGTACTTC	CASSLGIQGAFYEQYF	NA	TRBD1	TRBV5-1	TRBJ2-7
TGTGCCAGCAGCTTGAGAGGGGGTGGGGACGAGCAGTACTTC	CASSLRGGGDEQYF	NA	NA	TRBV7-2	TRBJ2-7
TGTGCCAGCAGTCCCCAGGCAGGCACAGATACGCAGTATTTT	CASSPQAGTDTQYF	NA	NA	TRBV6-5	TRBJ2-3
TGTGCCAGTAGTACAACTAGCGGGGGGTCTGGTGAGCAGTTCTTC	CASSTTSGGSGEQFF	NA	TRBD2	TRBV19	TRBJ2-1
TGTGCCAGCAGTGGACTAGCGGGGGGGCCAGATACGCAGTATTTT	CASSGLAGGPDTQYF	few	TRBD2	TRBV6-5	TRBJ2-3
TGTGCCAGCAGTGCCGGGCCCGAGGGTGGCTACACCTTC	CASSAGPEGGYTF	NA	NA	TRBV6-1	TRBJ1-2
TGTGCCAGCAAAACGACAGGGGATCAGCCCCAGCATTTT	CASKTTGDQPQHF	NA	TRBD1	TRBV6-1	TRBJ1-5
TGTGCCAGCAGCTTAATCCAGGTTCGAGAATTTCCCCTCCACTTT	CASSLIQVREFPLHF	NA	NA	TRBV7-3	TRBJ1-6
TGTGCCAGCAGCCCCGAAAATAGGGGGGGTTATGGCTACACCTTC	CASSPENRGGYGYTF	few	NA	TRBV5-4	TRBJ1-2
TGTGCCAGCAGTTGGGACAGGAAGAACACCGGGGAGCTGTTTTTT	CASSWDRKNTGELFF	NA	TRBD1	TRBV6-5	TRBJ2-2
TGTGCCAGCAGCCCCAAGCCGGCGACAGGGTTTAGGAACGAGCAGTACTTC	CASSPKPATGFRNEQYF	NA	TRBD1	TRBV9	TRBJ2-7
TGCGCCAGCAGCCAAGGGATTGGACTAGCGGGCAATGAGCAGTTCTTC	CASSQGIGLAGNEQFF	NA	TRBD2	TRBV4-1	TRBJ2-1
TGCAGTGCTAGCGCCCGACAGGGGGAGTACTTC	CSASARQGEYF	NA	TRBD1	TRBV20-1	TRBJ2-5
TGTGCCAGCAGCTCCCTCCCGGGGGGGAACAATGAGCAGTTCTTC	CASSSLPGGNNEQFF	NA	TRBD2	TRBV7-3	TRBJ2-1
TGTGCCAGCAGCTCCCTAGGGGGGGGGAACACTGAAGCTTTCTTT	CASSSLGGGNTEAFF	once	NA	TRBV7-6	TRBJ1-1
TGTGCCAGCAGTTTTGGCCAAAGCTCCTACGAGCAGTACTTC	CASSFGQSSYEQYF	NA	NA	TRBV28	TRBJ2-7
TGTGCCAGCAGTGAAAGCGGGACAGGGTCCTACGAGCAGTACTTC	CASSESGTGSYEQYF	NA	TRBD1	TRBV6-1	TRBJ2-7
TGTGCCAGCAGGTCGACTAGTCTCCAGGAGACCCAGTACTTC	CASRSTSLQETQYF	NA	NA	TRBV7-2	TRBJ2-5
TGTGCCAGCAGCTTAGCGGACACTGGGGCCAACGTCCTGACTTTC	CASSLADTGANVLTF	NA	NA	TRBV7-9	TRBJ2-6
TGTGCCACCGCCGCGGGCGGGCAGCCCCAGCATTTT	CATAAGGQPQHF	NA	NA	TRBV15	TRBJ1-5
TGTGCTAGTGGTTTGACGGGGGGCCCGGAGACCCAGTACTTC	CASGLTGGPETQYF	NA	NA	TRBV12-5	TRBJ2-5
TGCGCCAGCAGCCAAGTAGCGGGGAGTCGCACAGATACGCAGTATTTT	CASSQVAGSRTDTQYF	NA	TRBD2	TRBV4-1	TRBJ2-3